These 28 T cell receptor beta chains were all obtained from the same sample, sequenced in a study of blood T cells in healthy people across ages. A second roughly 7 to 12 cycle PCR used barcoded and J-beta primers. TCRdb fed the 5' RACE reads into MiXCR, producing one record per CDR3 protein. This table holds about 1.4 million distinct CDR3 sequences, 59% found once. Source material: blood. The receptors here all came from a man younger than 35 in good health.

The chain couples TRBV20-1 to TRBJ1-5; 7 bases match TRBD1. Germline loops: CDR1 DFQATT, CDR2 SNEGSKA (reference sequence). This CDR3 spans 15 amino acids. With V trimmed by 6 bases and J by 5 bases, 13 bases remained unmatched. The DNA of the CDR3 is TGCAGTGCCTCCTTTCGGGGACAGTTGGATCAGCCCCAGCATTTT. Protein sequence: CSASFRGQLDQPQHF.

The chain recombines TRBV29-1 with TRBJ2-5; TRBD2 might be the D (5 bases). The ends were cut back, 7 bases at V and 1 base at J, with 16 bases in the middle. This CDR3 is 14 amino acids long. CDR1 and CDR2 (germline): SQVTM, ANQGSEA. The DNA for the CDR3 is TGCAGCGCCGAGGTGGGAGCGACCCAAGAGACCCAGTACTTC. It specifies CSAEVGATQETQYF.

This clonotype was observed a few times. The V and J genes are TRBV2 and TRBJ1-2, with D perhaps TRBD1 (5 bases). CDR3 size: 13 residues. Germline lookup yields CDR1 SNHLY and CDR2 FYNNEI. The germline V and J ends were trimmed by 4 bases and 8 bases, with 14 bases remaining between them. CDR3 in amino acids: CASSVGWGDGYTF. The DNA for the CDR3 is TGTGCCAGCAGTGTCGGTTGGGGGGACGGCTACACCTTC.

The chain uses TRBV11-1 and TRBJ2-7; D possibly corresponds to TRBD2 (6 bases). The CDR3 loop spans 17 amino acids. Between the trimmed V and J ends, which lost 6 bases and 4 bases, there was a span of 25 bases. Germline loops: CDR1 SGHAT, CDR2 FQDESV (reference sequence). The CDR3 bases are TGTGCCAGCAGGGGGGACTGGCGGGACGCCACTGGTTACGAGCAGTACTTC. This gives the protein CASRGDWRDATGYEQYF.

The gene calls are TRBV4-1 and TRBJ2-6, with a possible D match to TRBD1 (6 bases). V was pared by 1 base and J by 0 bases, with 22 bases between. Germline V gives CDR1 MGHRA, CDR2 YSYEKL. CDR3 length: 21 residues. CDR3 region: CASSQGWSGVYESSGANVLTF. Here the CDR3 DNA reads TGCGCCAGCAGCCAAGGGTGGTCAGGGGTTTACGAAAGCTCTGGGGCCAACGTCCTGACTTTC.

This clonotype was seen more than once but under ten times. V gene TRBV20-1 combines with J gene TRBJ1-2, with 8 bases that match TRBD1. This CDR3 has 12 amino acids. Germline values: CDR1 DFQATT, CDR2 SNEGSKA (reference sequence). The J segment lost 6 bases and the V segment lost 5 bases, leaving 5 bases of the junction unmatched. CDR3 protein: CSARQGNDGYTF. CDR3 in DNA: TGCAGTGCTCGACAGGGGAACGATGGCTACACCTTC.

The V call is TRBV5-1, the J call TRBJ1-2, with D possibly matching TRBD1 (6 bases). V was pared by 0 bases and J by 3 bases, with 15 bases between. The germline V gene encodes CDR1 SGHRS and CDR2 YFSETQ. CDR3 length: 16 amino acids. The CDR3: CASSLEWPTGYYGYTF. The CDR3 DNA is TGCGCCAGCAGCTTGGAGTGGCCGACAGGCTACTATGGCTACACCTTC.

The chain links TRBV29-1 to TRBJ2-6; no reliable D call. This CDR3 has 15 amino acids. The germline CDR1 and CDR2 sequences are SQVTM and ANQGSEA. V was clipped by 0 bases and J by 1 base, with 7 bases between them. CDR3 in DNA: TGCAGCGTTGAAGATGAGAGGTCTGGGGCCAACGTCCTGACTTTC. Translation: CSVEDERSGANVLTF.

This clonotype occurred a few times. V usage is TRBV29-1 and J usage is TRBJ2-5; 14 nucleotides agree with TRBD2. The CDR3 runs 14 residues. V shed 6 bases, J shed 11 bases, and the junction held 11 bases outside the gene matches. Germline V lookup: CDR1 SQVTM, CDR2 ANQGSEA. The chain's CDR3 is CSVTYGTSGRGQYF. The CDR3 nucleotides read TGCAGCGTGACCTACGGGACTAGCGGGAGAGGGCAGTACTTC. Full variable domain (missing parts from reference TRBV29-1 and TRBJ2-5): SAVISQKPSRDICQRGTSLTIQCQVDSQVTMMFWYRQQPGQSLTLIATANQGSEATYESGFVIDKFPISRPNLTFSTLTVSNMSPEDSSIYLCSVTYGTSGRGQYFGPGTRLLVL.

Many counts were recorded for this clonotype. CDR3 in amino acids: CAISERQNYEQYF. The CDR3, as DNA: TGTGCCATCAGTGAAAGGCAGAACTACGAGCAGTACTTC. The genes are TRBV10-3 and TRBJ2-7, with D unresolved. Trimming shortened V by 3 bases and J by 3 bases, and 9 bases separated the two germline ends. This CDR3 has 13 amino acids. Germline V CDR1 and CDR2: ENHRY, SYGVKD.

This clonotype was seen a single time. The chain recombines TRBV25-1 with TRBJ2-1, with D perhaps TRBD1 or TRBD2 (5 bases each). The CDR3 extends over 13 amino acids. Germline loops: CDR1 MGHDK, CDR2 SYGVNS. Trimming shortened V by 4 bases and J by 13 bases, and 17 bases separated the two germline ends. CDR3 bases: TGTGCCAGCAGTGGAGGGGCAGTGGAGACCCAGTTCTTC. Its protein is CASSGGAVETQFF.

The chain carries TRBV5-1 and TRBJ2-1, with D perhaps matching TRBD1 or TRBD2 (6 bases each). Germline CDR1 is SGHRS and CDR2 is YFSETQ. Deletions cut 3 bases from V and 5 bases from J, with 21 bases between. This CDR3 has 17 amino acids. This chain's CDR3 is CASSYTPPGAYHNEQFF. CDR3 DNA sequence: TGCGCCAGCAGCTACACCCCTCCGGGGGCCTACCACAATGAGCAGTTCTTC.

The CDR3 loop is CSAPNRLTDTQYF. In DNA, the CDR3 is TGCAGTGCTCCGAACAGACTCACAGATACGCAGTATTTT. V usage is TRBV20-1 and J usage is TRBJ2-3, with D hard to call. CDR1 is DFQATT, CDR2 SNEGSKA, per germline (reference sequence). This CDR3 region has 13 residues. V was trimmed by 5 bases and J by 2 bases, leaving 11 bases between them.

This chain links TRBV3-1 with TRBJ1-1; 7 bases line up with TRBD1. This CDR3 spans 15 amino acids. Germline V gives CDR1 LGHDT, CDR2 YNNKEL (reference sequence). V trimming: 9 bases; J trimming: 2 bases; junction bases outside the gene matches: 12. The CDR3 nucleotides read TGTGCCAGTCAACAGGGGAGATTGTTAAACACTGAAGCTTTCTTT. This codes for CASQQGRLLNTEAFF.

CDR3 sequence reads: CASSYRRDSYYEQYF. The CDR3, as DNA: TGTGCCAGCAGCTACAGGCGGGACTCCTACTACGAGCAGTACTTC. This chain joins TRBV7-2 and TRBJ2-7; D possibly corresponds to TRBD2 (6 bases). V was shortened by 4 bases and J by 3 bases, with 16 bases between the two germline ends. The germline CDR1 and CDR2 sequences are SGHTA and FQGNSA. The CDR3 covers 15 residues. The complete variable domain, with remaining parts taken from reference TRBV7-2 and TRBJ2-7, reads GAGVSQSPSNKVTEKGKDVELRCDPISGHTALYWYRQSLGQGLEFLIYFQGNSAPDKSGLPSDRFSAERTGGSVSTLTIQRTQQEDSAVYLCASSYRRDSYYEQYFGPGTRLTVT.

This clonotype was counted at least ten times. The J gene is TRBJ2-3, the V gene TRBV11-2; TRBD2 matches 15 bases. V dropped 5 bases and J dropped 2; count of bases not matched to a gene: 5. CDR3 length: 17 amino acids. The germline V gene has CDR1 SGHAT and CDR2 FQNNGV. DNA for the CDR3: TGTGCCAGCAGCACCGGGACTAGCGGGGGGTACACAGATACGCAGTATTTT. Translation gives CASSTGTSGGYTDTQYF.

This chain uses TRBV2 with TRBJ2-5; 12 bases align to TRBD2. V trimming: 2 bases; J trimming: 11 bases; junction bases outside the gene matches: 15. The CDR3 loop spans 17 amino acids. Germline V gene sequence: CDR1 SNHLY, CDR2 FYNNEI. CDR3 loop: CASSENLGTSGRREQYF. In DNA, the CDR3 is TGTGCCAGCAGTGAAAATCTCGGTACTAGCGGGAGGAGGGAGCAGTACTTC.

The V gene is TRBV5-5, the J gene TRBJ1-5; weak D call: TRBD1 (5 bases). The CDR3 is made up of 16 amino acids. The ends were cut back, 5 bases at V and 2 bases at J, with 17 bases in the middle. In germline, CDR1 is SGHKS, CDR2 YYEKEE (reference sequence). This CDR3 reads CASSSGTGVGNQPQHF. The DNA for the CDR3 is TGTGCCAGCAGTTCCGGGACGGGGGTTGGCAATCAGCCCCAGCATTTT.

As for this clonotype: One junction end disagrees with the germline gene, perhaps due to a read error. The chain joins TRBV7-8 to TRBJ2-1; 8 nucleotides align to TRBD1. Per germline, CDR1 SGHVS and CDR2 FQNEAQ. The CDR3 runs 17 residues. CDR3 sequence (DNA): TGTGCCAGCAGCTTAGCCCAGGACAGGGTTATGGACAATGGGCAGTTCTTC. As protein: CASSLAQDRVMDNGQFF.

The chain is built from TRBV5-1 and TRBJ1-1, with D perhaps matching TRBD1 (6 bases). The CDR3 is 15 residues long. V lost 2 bases to trimming and J lost 2 bases, with 13 bases between them. Germline values: CDR1 SGHRS, CDR2 YFSETQ. CDR3 residues: CASSFSPGHNTEAFF. As DNA, the CDR3 is TGCGCCAGCAGCTTCTCTCCGGGACACAACACTGAAGCTTTCTTT. Combining the CDR3 with reference TRBV5-1 and TRBJ1-1 gives the whole variable domain KAGVTQTPRYLIKTRGQQVTLSCSPISGHRSVSWYQQTPGQGLQFLFEYFSETQRNKGNFPGRFSGRQFSNSRSEMNVSTLELGDSALYLCASSFSPGHNTEAFFGQGTRLTVV.

The V gene is TRBV5-1, the J gene TRBJ2-7, with D perhaps TRBD2 (5 bases). Germline CDR1 reads SGHRS; CDR2 reads YFSETQ. V gave up 2 bases and J gave up 6 bases, with 21 bases separating them. The CDR3 contains 16 residues. The CDR3 reads CASSFAQTRGSSEQYF. For the CDR3, the DNA is TGCGCCAGCAGCTTCGCTCAAACGAGAGGGTCTAGCGAGCAGTACTTC. Full variable domain (outside the CDR3, taken from reference TRBV5-1 and TRBJ2-7): KAGVTQTPRYLIKTRGQQVTLSCSPISGHRSVSWYQQTPGQGLQFLFEYFSETQRNKGNFPGRFSGRQFSNSRSEMNVSTLELGDSALYLCASSFAQTRGSSEQYFGPGTRLTVT.

This clonotype has only one observation. One base away lies a much larger clone, so this may be a sequencing read error. The chain combines TRBV5-1 with TRBJ2-1, with D possibly being TRBD2 (6 bases). Deletions cut 4 bases from V and 3 bases from J, with 17 bases between. Looked up from germline, CDR1 is SGHRS and CDR2 is YFSETQ. The CDR3 runs to 16 residues. Here the CDR3 reads CASSGVAGRIYNEQFF. The DNA of the CDR3 is TGCGCCAGCAGCGGGGTCGCGGGAAGGATCTACAATGAGCAGTTCTTC.

With respect to this clonotype: Germline and junction disagree at one end, which may indicate a read error. The chain links TRBV10-3 to TRBJ2-5; D unresolved. Per germline, CDR1 ENHRY and CDR2 SYGVKD. The CDR3 runs to 13 residues. The CDR3 region has the DNA TGTGCCACCAGTGACGGACCCCAAGAGACCCAGTACTTC. Translating it yields CATSDGPQETQYF.

This rearrangement joins TRBV20-1 to TRBJ2-1, with 7 bases lining up with TRBD2. The CDR3 is 14 residues long. Losses at the gene ends were 5 bases for V and 8 bases for J; bases not matched to a gene: 12. The germline V gene has CDR1 DFQATT and CDR2 SNEGSKA (reference sequence). The CDR3 nucleotides read TGCAGTGCTCCCTTAGCGGGCCTTAGGGATGAGCAGTTCTTC. The encoded protein is CSAPLAGLRDEQFF.

This chain uses TRBV12-3 or TRBV12-4 with TRBJ1-2; TRBD1 matches at 11 bases. V shed 3 bases and J 6 bases; nucleotides not matched to a gene: 15. This CDR3 comprises 18 residues. CDR3 in DNA: TGTGCCAGCAGTTTGGAGTGGGGACAGGGGGGTCAGGGCGATGGCTACACCTTC. Translating gives CASSLEWGQGGQGDGYTF.

The V call is TRBV24-1, the J call TRBJ2-3; 7 bases are shared with TRBD1. V lost 3 bases and J lost 5; bases outside the gene matches: 13. Per the germline V gene, CDR1 is KGHDR and CDR2 is SFDVKD. This CDR3 spans 17 amino acids. The CDR3 DNA sequence: TGTGCCACCAGTGATCACCTTGGGACAGCACACGGAGATACGCAGTATTTT. Protein product: CATSDHLGTAHGDTQYF.

This clonotype was seen only a few times. The chain links TRBV28 to TRBJ2-7; D is perhaps TRBD2 (6 bases). The V end lost 4 bases, the J end lost 2 bases, and 21 bases lay between the germline ends. In germline, CDR1 is MDHEN, CDR2 SYDVKM. This CDR3 comprises 17 residues. This CDR3 reads CASSSRKTREGTYEQYF. The CDR3 bases are TGTGCCAGCAGTTCCCGGAAGACTAGAGAAGGCACCTACGAGCAGTACTTC. The full variable domain, with the rest looked up from reference TRBV28 and TRBJ2-7, is DVKVTQSSRYLVKRTGEKVFLECVQDMDHENMFWYRQDPGLGLRLIYFSYDVKMKEKGDIPEGYSVSREKKERFSLILESASTNQTSMYLCASSSRKTREGTYEQYFGPGTRLTVT.

CDR3 residues: CASSLFPDRGSTDTQYF. Written as DNA, the CDR3 is TGCGCCAGCAGCCTGTTTCCGGACAGGGGGAGCACAGATACGCAGTATTTT. V usage is TRBV5-1 and J usage is TRBJ2-3; 10 bases agree with TRBD1. Germline CDR1 reads SGHRS; CDR2 reads YFSETQ. The CDR3 contains 17 residues. V was pared by 4 bases and J by 0 bases, with 8 bases of the junction left unmatched.